Given below is one T cell receptor beta chain in context. The antigen is undetermined. The sample comes from a study of shared clonotypes between healthy human individuals. Study results and caveats: Though the depth was large, rarefaction showed that sorted-subset sequencing was incomplete. Shared clonotypes across all four donors exceeded non-shared ones in generation probability.

The investigators split CD4+ cells into a CD45RA+ naive subset and a CD45RA-negative memory subset. Germline V gives CDR1 SNHLY, CDR2 FYNNEI. V lost 1 base, J lost 8 bases, and 14 bases lay in between. CDR3 length: 14 amino acids. Clones were read by immunoSEQ multiplex PCR, and TCRdb kept only the in-frame ones, dropping some. The repertoire includes 650,000 to 800,000 clones, 55% to 80% of them detected once, and under 2% sits in the top ten. Sample: memory CD4+ T cells sorted from blood. Subset meaning: CD45RA-negative fraction. This clonotype was obtained from a woman in her 30s in good health. The V gene is TRBV2, the J gene TRBJ1-1, with D unclear. CDR3 amino acids: CASSEGHLGAEAFF. The CDR3 DNA reads TGTGCCAGCAGTGAAGGACACCTCGGAGCAGAAGCTTTCTTT.